The 13 T cell receptor beta chains in this list originate from one sample, sequenced in a study of blood T cell repertoires in COVID-19. The method was immunoSEQ multiplex PCR; TCRdb's version includes in-frame clones alone and lacks a portion of them. The data contain about 310,000 clones, 70% to 90% of them singletons. Sequenced sample: peripheral blood. These receptors all come from a man in his 70s with acute or convalescent COVID-19.

This sequence joins TRBV14 and TRBJ1-1, with D perhaps matching TRBD1 (6 bases). V was pared by 1 base and J by 14 bases, with 11 bases between. The CDR3 totals 11 residues. Germline-derived CDR1 and CDR2 are SGHDN and FVKESK. Written as DNA, the CDR3 is TGTGCCAGCAGCCAAGGGACAGATCGGTTCTTT. Amino acid sequence: CASSQGTDRFF.

This chain joins TRBV4-2 and TRBJ2-3; TRBD2 aligns across 13 bases. The germline gives CDR1 LGHNA, CDR2 YNFKEQ. V lost 3 bases, J lost 1 base, and 4 bases stayed unmatched. This CDR3 is built from 17 residues. The CDR3 bases are TGTGCCAGCAGCCAGACTAGCGGGGGGCGGGGCACAGATACGCAGTATTTT. This sequence encodes CASSQTSGGRGTDTQYF.

CDR3 protein: CASSPPQLETQYF. The CDR3 DNA reads as TGTGCCAGCTCACCACCACAGTTAGAGACCCAGTACTTC. The genes are TRBV18 and TRBJ2-5; D gene ambiguous. The CDR3 consists of 13 residues. Trimming removed 0 bases at V and 4 bases at J, with 6 bases between. Germline loops: CDR1 KGHSH, CDR2 LQKENI.

The CDR3 reads CASSYSGTGLPLHF. In DNA, the CDR3 is TGTGCCAGCAGTTACTCCGGGACAGGGTTACCCCTCCACTTT. V usage is TRBV6-5 and J usage is TRBJ1-6, with 9 nucleotides matching TRBD1. V was clipped by 0 bases and J by 12 bases; unmatched bases: 3. Germline V gene data show CDR1 as MNHEY and CDR2 as SVGAGI. The CDR3 has 14 amino acids.

The V and J genes are TRBV7-2 and TRBJ1-2; TRBD1 agrees at 9 bases. Unmatched junction bases numbered 10, after V lost 2 bases and J lost 6 bases. CDR3 size: 16 residues. Germline CDR1 reads SGHTA; CDR2 reads FQGNSA. The CDR3 DNA follows: TGTGCCAGCAGCTTAATTGCCGGGACAGGGAGACATGGCTACACCTTC. As protein: CASSLIAGTGRHGYTF.

V usage is TRBV4-3 and J usage is TRBJ2-2; 10 nucleotides agree with TRBD2. Germline V lookup: CDR1 LGHNA, CDR2 YSLEER. The CDR3 covers 17 residues. J gave up 5 bases and V 0 bases, and 6 bases lay outside the gene matches. The CDR3 nucleotides are TGCGCCAGCAGCCAAGAGGGAGTAGCGGGGGGTACCGGGGAGCTGTTTTTT. This gives the protein CASSQEGVAGGTGELFF.

The V gene is TRBV18, the J gene TRBJ1-2; weak D call: TRBD1 (6 bases). The CDR3 has 15 residues. CDR1 is KGHSH and CDR2 is LQKENI in the germline V gene. Trimming shortened V by 2 bases and J by 3 bases, and 13 bases separated the two germline ends. CDR3 sequence: CASSPIPGDHYGYTF. CDR3 DNA sequence: TGTGCCAGCTCACCAATTCCAGGGGATCACTATGGCTACACCTTC.

The chain couples TRBV4-2 to TRBJ2-5; TRBD1 matches at 8 bases. V lost 2 bases to trimming and J lost 2 bases; unmatched junction nucleotides: 4. CDR1 is LGHNA and CDR2 is YNFKEQ in the germline V gene. The CDR3 has 15 amino acids. The CDR3 DNA follows: TGTGCCAGCAGCCAATTGGGACAGGCGCAAGAGACCCAGTACTTC. This gives the protein CASSQLGQAQETQYF.

The chain couples TRBV28 to TRBJ2-5; 9 nucleotides line up with TRBD1. Losses at the gene ends were 2 bases for V and 4 bases for J; bases not matched to a gene: 8. The CDR3 is made up of 16 amino acids. CDR1 is MDHEN, CDR2 SYDVKM, per germline. The CDR3 loop reads CASSLKGYRGRETQYF. The CDR3 region has the DNA TGTGCCAGCAGTTTAAAAGGATACAGGGGGCGAGAGACCCAGTACTTC.

This chain joins TRBV11-3 and TRBJ2-1, with TRBD2 matching 8 bases. J gave up 9 bases and V 1 base, and 5 bases lay outside the gene matches. The CDR3 sequence is 14 residues long. CDR1 and CDR2 from the germline V gene are SGHNT and YENEEA. For the CDR3, the DNA is TGTGCCAGCAGCTTAGCCGGGGGGGAAGGTGAGCAGTTCTTC. Protein product: CASSLAGGEGEQFF.

The rearrangement uses TRBV30 and TRBJ1-4, with D unresolved. Germline V gene sequence: CDR1 GTSNPN, CDR2 SVGIG (reference sequence). This CDR3 has 14 amino acids. Trimming pared 0 bases from V and 2 bases from J, leaving 7 bases between. DNA for the CDR3: TGTGCCTGGAGTGTACCCCAGACTAATGAAAAACTGTTTTTT. It translates to CAWSVPQTNEKLFF.

This rearrangement joins TRBV4-3 to TRBJ2-5, with 7 positions matching TRBD2. Germline trimming cut 2 bases from V and 5 bases from J; bases unmatched to any gene: 5. The CDR3 is 14 amino acids. Germline V gene data show CDR1 as LGHNA and CDR2 as YSLEER. This CDR3 is CASSQSVGGETQYF. CDR3 coding DNA: TGCGCCAGCAGCCAATCGGTCGGGGGGGAGACCCAGTACTTC.

The gene calls are TRBV18 and TRBJ2-1; D perhaps matches TRBD1 (5 bases). This CDR3 comprises 16 residues. Germline CDR1 reads KGHSH; CDR2 reads LQKENI. V lost 5 bases, J lost 2 bases, and 16 bases lay in between. The CDR3 reads CASSTRQGSPYNEQFF. The CDR3 DNA sequence: TGTGCCAGCTCAACCCGGCAGGGCTCTCCCTACAATGAGCAGTTCTTC.